This TCR beta chain was recovered during a study of blood T cell repertoires in COVID-19. Study in general: There were acute and convalescent COVID-19 samples, and they came from the United States, Italy and Spain. Sources were T cells, B-cell-depleted T cells, or PBMCs; the material itself was cDNA or gDNA.

As processed by the authors: Researchers report that nucleated cell counts were estimated from reference gene primer amplification. TCRdb's copy holds only in-frame clones and misses some; the assay was immunoSEQ multiplex PCR. From that table come the V and J calls and clone size; the DNA was used to work out D and trimming. The sample shows roughly 170,000 clones, 75% to 80% of them seen only once. Germline CDR1 is MNHEY and CDR2 is SVGAGI. V lost 8 bases and J lost 5, with 19 bases in between. CDR3 length: 14 residues. V and J are TRBV6-5 and TRBJ2-7, with D maybe TRBD1 (5 bases). Sequencing used peripheral blood. The clonotype comes from a woman in her 70s with acute or convalescent COVID-19. The CDR3 spells CASLRQSKEDEQYF. DNA of the CDR3: TGTGCCAGCCTCCGACAGTCGAAAGAGGACGAGCAGTACTTC.